The clone carrying this T cell receptor beta chain was observed a handful of times. This sample is drawn from a study of blood T cell repertoires in COVID-19. Per the study methods: By means of reference gene primer amplification, nucleated cell counts were estimated. Repertoires were generated with immunoSEQ multiplex PCR, while TCRdb's copy carries only in-frame clones and drops some. Clone size and the V and J calls come from that table; the DNA yielded D and trimming. The sample shows about 390,000 clones, approximately 87% of them seen only once. Seattle patients were enrolled while actively infected and followed longitudinally. The CDR3 consists of 15 residues. From germline, CDR1 is MDHEN and CDR2 SYDVKM. V was trimmed by 5 bases and J by 4 bases, leaving 12 bases between them.

This sequence originates from a woman aged 60 to 75 with COVID-19, enrolled during active disease. The sample was peripheral blood. This rearrangement joins TRBV28 to TRBJ2-6; possible D gene TRBD2, 5 bases. The CDR3 loop is CASSTGGTGANVLTF. CDR3 DNA: TGTGCCAGCAGTACCGGAGGTACGGGGGCCAACGTCCTGACTTTC.